This entry concerns a single TCR beta chain. Antigen unknown. This sequence may be a read error, since a much larger clone differs from it by one base. The data are from a study of identical twins' blood T cells. The wider study: Around 50 million reads covered roughly 6 alpha-chain and roughly 6 beta-chain libraries.

CDR1 and CDR2 from the germline V gene are MGHRA and YSYEKL. The CDR3 totals 12 residues. The donors were healthy female monozygous twins, three pairs in total. Reared together, all three twin pairs probably met the same infectious agents and vaccines. Study-wide findings and caveats: Twin repertoire similarity may partly reflect shared environment.

TCRdb re-analysed the 5' RACE reads in MiXCR, keeping a single row per CDR3 protein. In the table there are a few hundred thousand distinct CDR3 sequences, about 28% of which are singletons. The receptor was derived from a woman between 18 and 50 years old in good health. Sequencing used PBMCs. The V and J genes are TRBV4-1 and TRBJ1-3; no clear D. CDR3 sequence: CASSQGRNAIYF. CDR3 DNA: TGCGCCAGCAGCCAAGGGAGAAACGCCATATATTTT.